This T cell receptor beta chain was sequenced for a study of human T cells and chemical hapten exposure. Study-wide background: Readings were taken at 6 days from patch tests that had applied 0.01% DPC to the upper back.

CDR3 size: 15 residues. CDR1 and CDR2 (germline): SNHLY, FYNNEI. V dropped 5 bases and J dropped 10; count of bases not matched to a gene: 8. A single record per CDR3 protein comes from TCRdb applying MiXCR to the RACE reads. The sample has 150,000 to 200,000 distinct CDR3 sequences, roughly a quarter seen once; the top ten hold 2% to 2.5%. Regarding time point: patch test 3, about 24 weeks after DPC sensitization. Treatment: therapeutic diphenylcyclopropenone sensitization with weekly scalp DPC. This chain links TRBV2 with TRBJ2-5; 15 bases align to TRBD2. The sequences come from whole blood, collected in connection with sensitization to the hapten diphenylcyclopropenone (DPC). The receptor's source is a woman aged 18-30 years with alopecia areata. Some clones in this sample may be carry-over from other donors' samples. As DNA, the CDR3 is TGTGCCAGCAGTTCTGGACTAGCGGGGGGGGCCGGCCAGTACTTC. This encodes CASSSGLAGGAGQYF.